What follows are 19 T cell receptor beta chains derived from one specimen sequenced in a study of cytomegalovirus exposure and HLA in healthy donors. With 60 Vbeta and 13 Jbeta primers, the PCR was carried out. Assay: immunoSEQ multiplex PCR; the TCRdb copy retains only in-frame clones and omits some. Of over 100,000 clones listed, about 9.4% are singletons. The sample comprised PBMCs. These receptors all come from a middle-aged man in good health and CMV-seropositive.

This clone was detected many times. The V and J genes are TRBV6-1 and TRBJ2-6; 7 bases agree with TRBD2. Germline lookup yields CDR1 MNHNS and CDR2 SASEGT. After removal of 4 bases from V and 3 bases from J, the junction contained 6 bases not matched to a gene. The CDR3 contains 16 residues. CDR3 DNA: TGTGCCAGCAGTGGGTTCGCGGGGGATGGGGCCAACGTCCTGACTTTC. This sequence encodes CASSGFAGDGANVLTF.

V is TRBV11-3 and J is TRBJ2-3, with no clear D. CDR1 SGHNT and CDR2 YENEEA come from the germline V gene. The V gene lost 4 bases and the J gene lost 1 base, with 6 bases spanning the gap. The CDR3 runs 13 residues. In DNA form, the CDR3 reads TGTGCCAGCAGCTATGGGCGCACAGATACGCAGTATTTT. Protein product: CASSYGRTDTQYF.

A few counts support this clone. The chain recombines TRBV9 with TRBJ2-3, with 9 bases lining up with TRBD2. V was clipped by 4 bases and J by 2 bases; unmatched bases: 5. The germline gives CDR1 SGDLS, CDR2 YYNGEE. The CDR3 length is 15 residues. Written as DNA, the CDR3 is TGTGCCAGCAGCCCGACTAGCGGACTCACAGATACGCAGTATTTT. Residues: CASSPTSGLTDTQYF.

This clone was found a few times. V usage is TRBV5-1 and J usage is TRBJ2-7; no clear D gene. The germline gives CDR1 SGHRS, CDR2 YFSETQ. Trimming removed 4 bases at V and 2 bases at J, with 13 bases between. The CDR3 totals 14 residues. The CDR3 loop is CASSMGQWPYEQYF. As DNA, the CDR3 is TGCGCCAGCAGCATGGGTCAGTGGCCCTACGAGCAGTACTTC.

This clone was seen more than once but under ten times. V and J are TRBV5-1 and TRBJ2-1; 8 bases fit TRBD2. V shed 6 bases, J shed 0 bases, and the junction held 5 bases outside the gene matches. CDR1 and CDR2 from the germline V gene are SGHRS and YFSETQ. The CDR3 consists of 15 residues. The CDR3, as DNA: TGCGCCAGCACCAATCGGGGGGGCTCCTACAATGAGCAGTTCTTC. This gives the protein CASTNRGGSYNEQFF.

The chain employs TRBV5-1 and TRBJ2-7, with a tentative D call TRBD1 (6 bases). Germline lookup yields CDR1 SGHRS and CDR2 YFSETQ. The length of the CDR3 is 14 residues. The germline V and J ends were trimmed by 0 bases and 3 bases, with 10 bases remaining between them. The CDR3 region has the DNA TGCGCCAGCAGCTTGGGGCAGGGGAACTACGAGCAGTACTTC. Residues: CASSLGQGNYEQYF. The whole variable domain, remainder taken from reference TRBV5-1 and TRBJ2-7, is KAGVTQTPRYLIKTRGQQVTLSCSPISGHRSVSWYQQTPGQGLQFLFEYFSETQRNKGNFPGRFSGRQFSNSRSEMNVSTLELGDSALYLCASSLGQGNYEQYFGPGTRLTVT.

This clone was found a few times. The V call is TRBV6-5, the J call TRBJ1-2; weak D call: TRBD1 (6 bases). V was cut by 6 bases and J by 6 bases, with 14 bases left in between. Germline CDR1 reads MNHEY; CDR2 reads SVGAGI. The CDR3 runs 13 residues. The CDR3 DNA follows: TGTGCCAGCAGGCTAACAGGGTCCCATGGCTACACCTTC. As protein: CASRLTGSHGYTF.

This clone was seen a few times. The chain has TRBV5-8 and TRBJ2-2; TRBD2 matches 8 bases. CDR1 is SGHTS and CDR2 is YDEGEE in the germline V gene. After removal of 7 bases from V and 5 bases from J, the junction contained 7 bases not matched to a gene. CDR3 length: 14 residues. The CDR3 spells CASSPGGPTGELFF. CDR3 in DNA: TGTGCCAGCTCGCCGGGAGGGCCGACCGGGGAGCTGTTTTTT.

This clone was counted only a few times. This chain links TRBV9 with TRBJ2-5, with TRBD1 matching over 7 bases. This CDR3 comprises 14 residues. Trimming removed 0 bases from V and 4 bases from J; junction bases left unmatched: 3. Germline CDR1 reads SGDLS; CDR2 reads YYNGEE. The CDR3 DNA follows: TGTGCCAGCAGCGTAGGAAACAGGGGAGAGACCCAGTACTTC. Amino acid sequence: CASSVGNRGETQYF.

This clone was counted a few times. The chain links TRBV11-3 to TRBJ2-3; D is ambiguous. V lost 0 bases and J lost 3, with 7 bases in between. The CDR3 loop spans 14 amino acids. Germline CDR1 SGHNT, CDR2 YENEEA. DNA of the CDR3: TGTGCCAGCAGCTTAGATCCCGTGACAGATACGCAGTATTTT. It specifies CASSLDPVTDTQYF.

The V call is TRBV18, the J call TRBJ2-7, with 7 bases aligning to TRBD2. This CDR3 comprises 17 residues. V lost 0 bases, J lost 7 bases, and 15 bases stayed unmatched. Germline V CDR1 and CDR2: KGHSH, LQKENI. CDR3 DNA: TGTGCCAGCTCACCACCCGGGGGGAGGATCGGCGCTACGGAGCAGTACTTC. Translation gives CASSPPGGRIGATEQYF.

The V and J genes are TRBV4-3 and TRBJ1-1; the D is unclear. Germline V gives CDR1 LGHNA, CDR2 YSLEER. V was pared by 0 bases and J by 4 bases, with 12 bases between. This CDR3 spans 15 amino acids. For the CDR3, the DNA is TGCGCCAGCAGCCAAGATCGGCATAGGAGCACTGAAGCTTTCTTT. Its translation is CASSQDRHRSTEAFF.

Only a few counts were recorded for this clone. The chain joins TRBV9 to TRBJ2-6; 8 nucleotides match TRBD1. The CDR3 is 19 amino acids. The V gene end was trimmed by 4 bases and the J gene end by 0 bases; junction bases not matched to a gene: 12. CDR1 and CDR2 (germline): SGDLS, YYNGEE. Here the CDR3 DNA reads TGTGCCAGCAGCCCGAGCCTGGACAGGGAATACTCTGGGGCCAACGTCCTGACTTTC. This sequence encodes CASSPSLDREYSGANVLTF.

The sample holds a few counts of this clone. The rearrangement joins TRBV29-1 to TRBJ1-2, with unresolved D. Trimming left V 3 bases short and J 8 bases short, with 4 bases between. From germline, CDR1 is SQVTM and CDR2 ANQGSEA. This CDR3 region has 9 residues. The CDR3 coding sequence is TGCAGCGTTGACGAGGGCTACACCTTC. This codes for CSVDEGYTF.

This clone was seen more than once but under ten times. Compared with germline, one end of the junction differs, possibly owing to a read error. V usage is TRBV6-6 and J usage is TRBJ2-1; possibly TRBD1 for D (6 bases). Germline values: CDR1 MNHNY, CDR2 SVGAGI (reference sequence). The CDR3 length is 15 residues. Here the CDR3 reads CASSYQDGQYNEKFF. Here the CDR3 DNA reads TGTGCCAGCAGTTACCAGGATGGACAGTACAATGAGAAGTTCTTC.

This clone was observed a handful of times. This rearrangement joins TRBV10-1 to TRBJ2-3; TRBD2 matches 11 bases. The CDR3 consists of 17 residues. The J segment lost 5 bases and the V segment lost 6 bases, leaving 13 bases of the junction unmatched. Germline V gene data show CDR1 as WNHNN and CDR2 as SYGVQD (reference sequence). The CDR3 loop is CASSLHTSGSNRDTQYF. The CDR3 nucleotides read TGCGCCAGCAGCCTCCACACTAGCGGGAGTAATAGAGATACGCAGTATTTT.

This clone was seen a handful of times. The chain joins TRBV27 to TRBJ2-7; weak D call: TRBD1 (6 bases). CDR1 is MNHEY, CDR2 SMNVEV, per germline (reference sequence). This CDR3 comprises 16 residues. The V end was cut by 5 bases, the J end by 1 base, with 18 bases between. The CDR3 nucleotides read TGTGCCAGCAGTCCAAAAAGGGGGATCATATCCTACGAGCAGTACTTC. Its translation is CASSPKRGIISYEQYF.

This clone was observed a few times. The chain carries TRBV7-8 and TRBJ2-5, with a tentative D call TRBD2 (6 bases). Deletions cut 6 bases from V and 4 bases from J, with 18 bases between. Germline CDR1 and CDR2: SGHVS and FQNEAQ. There are 15 residues in the CDR3. CDR3 in amino acids: CASRVAAVGGETQYF. The DNA for the CDR3 is TGTGCCAGCAGGGTAGCGGCGGTGGGTGGAGAGACCCAGTACTTC.

This clone was seen only a few times. J is TRBJ1-4 and V is TRBV6-5; no definite D call. V was trimmed by 2 bases and J by 7 bases, leaving 8 bases between them. Germline V CDR1 and CDR2: MNHEY, SVGAGI. This CDR3 is 13 amino acids long. CDR3 DNA sequence: TGTGCCAGCAGTTACGACCGGAGTGAAAAACTGTTTTTT. Its translation: CASSYDRSEKLFF.